This T cell receptor beta chain stems from a study of vaccination effects on CD4 cells after COVID-19. General study findings and limits: Sampling in the study covered few convalescent patients and included no early post-infection timepoints. Clones that were induced by infection or by vaccine showed marked contraction late after vaccination.

A few counts support this clone. Its specificity is unknown. This CDR3 comprises 16 residues. V was pared by 0 bases and J by 4 bases, with 13 bases between. In germline, CDR1 is LNHDA, CDR2 SQIVND (reference sequence). Sequencing in the ViraFEST assay came after antigen-specific CD4+ T cells had been expanded with viral peptide pools, which were used to stimulate PBMC. Researchers isolated CD4+ T cells once less than 13 days of culture had elapsed. No vaccinee had earlier SARS-CoV-2 infection, and nucleocapsid antibodies were negative. Half the medium was swapped for IL-2 medium on days 3 and 7. TCRdb's copy holds only in-frame clones and misses some; the assay was immunoSEQ multiplex PCR. The top ten clones hold around 20% of a sample with about 54,000 clones, around 68% of them seen once.

The material sequenced was CD4+ T cells from PBMCs cultured with SARS-CoV-2 spike peptides, taken before COVID-19 vaccination. This chain uses TRBV19 with TRBJ1-3; tentatively, D is TRBD1 (5 bases). This TCR was sampled from a human donor who received a COVID-19 vaccine. Written as DNA, the CDR3 is TGTGCCAGTAGTATAGATCGGGGGACGGCCGGAAACACCATATATTTT. It is translated as CASSIDRGTAGNTIYF.